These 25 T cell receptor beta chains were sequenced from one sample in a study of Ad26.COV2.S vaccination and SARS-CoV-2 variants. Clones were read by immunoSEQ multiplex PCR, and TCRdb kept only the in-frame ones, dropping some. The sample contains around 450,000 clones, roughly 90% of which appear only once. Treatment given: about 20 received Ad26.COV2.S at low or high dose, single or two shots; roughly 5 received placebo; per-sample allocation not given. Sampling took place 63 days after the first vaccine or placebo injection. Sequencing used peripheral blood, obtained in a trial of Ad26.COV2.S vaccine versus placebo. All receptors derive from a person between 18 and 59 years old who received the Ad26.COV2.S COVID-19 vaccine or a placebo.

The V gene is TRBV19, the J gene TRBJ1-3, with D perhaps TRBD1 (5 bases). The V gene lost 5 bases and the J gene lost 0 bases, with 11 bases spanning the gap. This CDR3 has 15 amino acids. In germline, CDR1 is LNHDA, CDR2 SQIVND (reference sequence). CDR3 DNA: TGTGCCAGTAGTCCTCAGGGCTACTCTGGAAACACCATATATTTT. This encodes CASSPQGYSGNTIYF.

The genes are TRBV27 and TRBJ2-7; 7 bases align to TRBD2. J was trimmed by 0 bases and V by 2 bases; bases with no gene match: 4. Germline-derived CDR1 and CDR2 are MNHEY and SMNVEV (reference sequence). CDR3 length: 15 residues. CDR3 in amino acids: CASSLGGGISYEQYF. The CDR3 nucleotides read TGTGCCAGCAGTTTAGGGGGAGGGATCTCCTACGAGCAGTACTTC.

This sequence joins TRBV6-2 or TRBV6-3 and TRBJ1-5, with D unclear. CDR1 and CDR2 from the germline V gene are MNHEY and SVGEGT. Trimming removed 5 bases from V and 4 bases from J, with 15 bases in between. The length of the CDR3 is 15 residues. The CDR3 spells CASSDPGRVNQPQHF. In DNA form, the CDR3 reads TGTGCCAGCAGTGACCCGGGGAGGGTAAATCAGCCCCAGCATTTT.

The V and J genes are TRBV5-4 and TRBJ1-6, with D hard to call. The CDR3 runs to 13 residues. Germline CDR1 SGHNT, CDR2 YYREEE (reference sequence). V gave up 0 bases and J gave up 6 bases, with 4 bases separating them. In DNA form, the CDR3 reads TGTGCCAGCAGCTTGGATCGTAATTCACCCCTCCACTTT. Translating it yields CASSLDRNSPLHF.

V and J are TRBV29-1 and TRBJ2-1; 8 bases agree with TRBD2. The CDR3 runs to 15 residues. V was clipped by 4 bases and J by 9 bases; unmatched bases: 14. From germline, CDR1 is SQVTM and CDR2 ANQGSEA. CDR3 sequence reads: CSVVGLNGRAGEQFF. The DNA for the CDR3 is TGCAGCGTTGTGGGGCTTAACGGGAGGGCTGGTGAGCAGTTCTTC.

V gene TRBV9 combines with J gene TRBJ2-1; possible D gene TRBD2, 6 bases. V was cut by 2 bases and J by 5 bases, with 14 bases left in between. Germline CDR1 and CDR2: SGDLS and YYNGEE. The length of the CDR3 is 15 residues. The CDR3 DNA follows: TGTGCCAGCAGCGTTAGCGGCTCTATACACAATGAGCAGTTCTTC. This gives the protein CASSVSGSIHNEQFF.

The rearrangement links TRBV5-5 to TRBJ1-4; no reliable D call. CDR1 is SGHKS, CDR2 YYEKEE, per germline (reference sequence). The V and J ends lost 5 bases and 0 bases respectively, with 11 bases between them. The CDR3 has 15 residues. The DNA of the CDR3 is TGTGCCAGCAGTACCGGCAGGCCAACTAATGAAAAACTGTTTTTT. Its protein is CASSTGRPTNEKLFF.

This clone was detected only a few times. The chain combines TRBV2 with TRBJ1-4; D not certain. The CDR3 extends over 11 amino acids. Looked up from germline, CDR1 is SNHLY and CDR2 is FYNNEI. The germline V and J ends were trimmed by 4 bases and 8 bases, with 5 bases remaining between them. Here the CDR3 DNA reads TGTGCCAGCAGTGGAAGAGAAAAACTGTTTTTT. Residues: CASSGREKLFF.

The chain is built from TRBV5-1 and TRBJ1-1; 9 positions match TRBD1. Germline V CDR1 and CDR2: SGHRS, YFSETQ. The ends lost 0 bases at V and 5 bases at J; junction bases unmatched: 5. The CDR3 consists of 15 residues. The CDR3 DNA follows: TGCGCCAGCAGCTTGGCGGACAGGGGACGGACTGAAGCTTTCTTT. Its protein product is CASSLADRGRTEAFF.

CDR3 bases: TGTGCCAGCAGCGTCCGGGACAGGGGAAATAATTCACCCCTCCACTTT. Translation: CASSVRDRGNNSPLHF. J is TRBJ1-6 and V is TRBV5-4; 10 positions match TRBD1. Unmatched junction bases numbered 6, after V lost 4 bases and J lost 5 bases. Germline V lookup: CDR1 SGHNT, CDR2 YYREEE (reference sequence). CDR3 size: 16 residues. Full variable domain (outside the CDR3, taken from reference TRBV5-4 and TRBJ1-6): ETGVTQSPTHLIKTRGQQVTLRCSSQSGHNTVSWYQQALGQGPQFIFQYYREEENGRGNFPPRFSGLQFPNYSSELNVNALELDDSALYLCASSVRDRGNNSPLHFGNGTRLTVT.

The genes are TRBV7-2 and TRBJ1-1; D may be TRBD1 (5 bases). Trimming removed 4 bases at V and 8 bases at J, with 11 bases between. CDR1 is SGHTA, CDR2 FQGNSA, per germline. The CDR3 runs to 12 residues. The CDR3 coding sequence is TGTGCCAGCAGCTCATGGACACAAGAAGCTTTCTTT. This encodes CASSSWTQEAFF.

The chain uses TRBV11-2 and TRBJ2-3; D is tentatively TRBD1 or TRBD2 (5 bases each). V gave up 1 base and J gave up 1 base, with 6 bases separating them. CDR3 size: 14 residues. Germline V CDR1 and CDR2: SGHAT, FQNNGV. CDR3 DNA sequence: TGTGCCAGCAGCTTAGTGGGGGGCACAGATACGCAGTATTTT. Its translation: CASSLVGGTDTQYF.

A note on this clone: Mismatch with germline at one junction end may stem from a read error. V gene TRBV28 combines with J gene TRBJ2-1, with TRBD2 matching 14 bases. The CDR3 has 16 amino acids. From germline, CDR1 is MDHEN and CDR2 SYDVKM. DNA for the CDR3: TGTGCCAGCAGTAGAACATTGGGACTAGCGGGAGTAGAGCGGTTCTTC. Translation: CASSRTLGLAGVERFF.

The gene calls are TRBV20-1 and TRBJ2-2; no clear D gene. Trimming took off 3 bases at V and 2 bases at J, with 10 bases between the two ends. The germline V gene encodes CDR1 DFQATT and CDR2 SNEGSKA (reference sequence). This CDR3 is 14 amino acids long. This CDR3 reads CSASNDINTGELFF. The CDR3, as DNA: TGCAGTGCTAGTAACGACATTAACACCGGGGAGCTGTTTTTT.

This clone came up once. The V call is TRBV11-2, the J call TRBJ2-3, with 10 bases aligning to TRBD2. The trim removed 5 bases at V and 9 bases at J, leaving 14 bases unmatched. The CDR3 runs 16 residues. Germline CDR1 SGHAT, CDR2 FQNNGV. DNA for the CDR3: TGTGCCAGCAGCCCCGCGAGCGGGAGGGCCCCAGGCACGCAGTATTTT. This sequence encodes CASSPASGRAPGTQYF.

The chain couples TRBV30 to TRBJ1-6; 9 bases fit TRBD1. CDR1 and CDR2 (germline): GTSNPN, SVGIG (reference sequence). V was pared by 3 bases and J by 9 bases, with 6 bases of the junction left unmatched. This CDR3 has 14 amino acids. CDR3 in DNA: TGTGCCTGGAGATCGGGACAGGGCGGTTCACCCCTCCACTTT. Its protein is CAWRSGQGGSPLHF. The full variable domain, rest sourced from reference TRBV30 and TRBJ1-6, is SQTIHQWPATLVQPVGSPLSLECTVEGTSNPNLYWYRQAAGRGLQLLFYSVGIGQISSEVPQNLSASRPQDRQFILSSKKLLLSDSGFYLCAWRSGQGGSPLHFGNGTRLTVT.

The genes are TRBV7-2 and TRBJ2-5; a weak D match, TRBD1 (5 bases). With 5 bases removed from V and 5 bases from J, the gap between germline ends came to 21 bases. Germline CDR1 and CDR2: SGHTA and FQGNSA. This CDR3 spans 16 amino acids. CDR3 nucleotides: TGTGCCAGCAGCCAGACCTCGGGCCTTAAGGGGGAGACCCAGTACTTC. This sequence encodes CASSQTSGLKGETQYF.

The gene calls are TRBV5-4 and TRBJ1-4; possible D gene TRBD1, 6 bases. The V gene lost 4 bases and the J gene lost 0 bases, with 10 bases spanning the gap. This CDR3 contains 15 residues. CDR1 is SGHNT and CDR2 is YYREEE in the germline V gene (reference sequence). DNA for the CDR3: TGTGCCAGCAGCGTAAACAGGGCAACTAATGAAAAACTGTTTTTT. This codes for CASSVNRATNEKLFF.

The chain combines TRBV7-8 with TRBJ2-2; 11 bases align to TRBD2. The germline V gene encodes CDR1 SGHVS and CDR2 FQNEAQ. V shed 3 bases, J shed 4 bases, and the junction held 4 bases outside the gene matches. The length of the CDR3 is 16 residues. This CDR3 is CASSFSGRGGTGELFF. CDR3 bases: TGTGCCAGCAGCTTTAGCGGGAGGGGAGGCACCGGGGAGCTGTTTTTT.

CDR3 sequence reads: CASSLRPYLSTDTQYF. The CDR3 DNA reads as TGTGCCAGCAGTTTGCGGCCCTATCTGAGCACAGATACGCAGTATTTT. The chain uses TRBV27 and TRBJ2-3; D not certain. Germline CDR1 and CDR2: MNHEY and SMNVEV (reference sequence). The length of the CDR3 is 16 residues. Deletions cut 3 bases from V and 0 bases from J, with 13 bases between.

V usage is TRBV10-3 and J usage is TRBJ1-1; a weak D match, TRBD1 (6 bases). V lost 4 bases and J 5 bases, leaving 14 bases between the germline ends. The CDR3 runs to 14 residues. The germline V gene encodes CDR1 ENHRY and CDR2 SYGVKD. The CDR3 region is CAISGGQLRTEAFF. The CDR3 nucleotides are TGTGCCATCAGTGGAGGACAGTTAAGGACTGAAGCTTTCTTT.

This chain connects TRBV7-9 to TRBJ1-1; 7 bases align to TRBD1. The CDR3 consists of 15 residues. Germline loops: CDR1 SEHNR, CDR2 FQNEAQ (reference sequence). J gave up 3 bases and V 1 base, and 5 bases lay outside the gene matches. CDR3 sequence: CASSLEAGGDTEAFF. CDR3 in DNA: TGTGCCAGCAGCTTAGAGGCAGGGGGGGACACTGAAGCTTTCTTT.

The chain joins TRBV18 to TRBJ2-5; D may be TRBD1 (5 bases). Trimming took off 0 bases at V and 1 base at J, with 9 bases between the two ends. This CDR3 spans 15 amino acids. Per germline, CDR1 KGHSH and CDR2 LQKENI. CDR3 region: CASSPPPGFQETQYF. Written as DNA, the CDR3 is TGTGCCAGCTCACCACCGCCAGGGTTCCAAGAGACCCAGTACTTC.

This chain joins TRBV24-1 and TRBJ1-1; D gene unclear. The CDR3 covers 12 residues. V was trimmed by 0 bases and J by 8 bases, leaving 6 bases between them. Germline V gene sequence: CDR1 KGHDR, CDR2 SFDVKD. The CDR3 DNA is TGTGCCACCAGTGATTTGCTGGGGGAAGCTTTCTTT. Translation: CATSDLLGEAFF.

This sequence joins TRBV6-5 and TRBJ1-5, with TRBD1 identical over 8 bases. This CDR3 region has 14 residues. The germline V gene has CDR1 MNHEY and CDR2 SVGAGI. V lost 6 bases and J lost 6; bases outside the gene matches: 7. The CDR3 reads CASSPTGVGQPQHF. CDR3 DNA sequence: TGTGCCAGCAGCCCGACAGGGGTAGGTCAGCCCCAGCATTTT.